The 19 T cell receptor beta chains below come from one sample, sequenced in a study of CD8+CD57+ T cells in acquired aplastic anemia (dated by TCRdb to between 2017 and 2018). Patients chosen for sequencing had shown expansion of CD8+CD57+ cells by flow cytometry. The sequencer was an Illumina HiSeq 2000. TCR beta VDJ combination and CDR3 sequence profiling used genomic DNA as the template. TCRdb reanalyzed the raw reads on its own, using fastp at Q25 for trimming and MiXCR for clone calling, and kept in-frame beta chains. Rows with a matching CDR3 protein are joined into one entry that keeps the most common DNA and genes. Here the sample has roughly 250,000 distinct CDR3 sequences; roughly 80% occur a single time. The ten top clones hold 35% to 50% of the sample. Sequencing was carried out using sorted CD4+, CD8+, or CD8+CD57+ T cells (not recorded which) from PBMCs. All receptors come from a human donor with aplastic anemia.

On this clonotype itself: A read error may produce the germline difference seen at one junction end. This chain links TRBV19 with TRBJ1-1; D ambiguous. CDR3 length equals 15 residues. CDR1 is LNHDA and CDR2 is SQIVND in the germline V gene (reference sequence). The CDR3 loop is CASSLDRTRNTYDHF. In nucleotides, the CDR3 is TGTGCCAGTAGTTTAGATCGGACCCGGAACACTTATGATCACTTC.

This sequence joins TRBV9 and TRBJ1-1; D unresolved. This CDR3 comprises 15 residues. The germline V gene has CDR1 SGDLS and CDR2 YYNGEE. The germline V and J ends were trimmed by 0 bases and 12 bases, with 21 bases remaining between them. This CDR3 reads CASSVGLSSDTQSFF. In nucleotides, the CDR3 is TGTGCCAGCAGCGTAGGGCTCAGTTCAGATACGCAATCTTTCTTT. Using reference TRBV9 and TRBJ1-1 for the parts outside the CDR3, the full variable domain is DSGVTQTPKHLITATGQRVTLRCSPRSGDLSVYWYQQSLDQGLQFLIQYYNGEERAKGNILERFSAQQFPDLHSELNLSSLELGDSALYFCASSVGLSSDTQSFFGQGTRLTVV.

As concerns this clonotype: It is unclear where the CDR3 begins or ends on the DNA, so no DNA is shown, and the CDR3 is as TCRdb lists it. The chain employs TRBV7-8 and TRBJ2-5; the table assigns TRBD1, which was not confirmed against the DNA. CDR1 is SGHVS, CDR2 FQNEAQ, per germline. The CDR3 sequence runs 15 residues, both termini included. CDR3 sequence: CASSFAGGSDTQYYF.

The chain employs TRBV24-1 and TRBJ2-2, with D perhaps matching TRBD1 (5 bases). The CDR3 length is 14 residues. Germline values: CDR1 KGHDR, CDR2 SFDVKD. V lost 8 bases and J 1 base, leaving 10 bases between the germline ends. The CDR3 bases are TGTGCCACCACTAGTACAGGGAACACCGGGGAGCTGTTTTTT. This gives the protein CATTSTGNTGELFF.

This clonotype was seen once. Since no conserved phenylalanine or tryptophan closes the CDR3, a read error is the likely cause. The chain joins TRBV7-6 to TRBJ2-3; D is uncertain. With the DNA end fitting TRBJ1-5 better, the J assignment may be wrong. In germline, CDR1 is SGHVS, CDR2 FNYEAQ. The CDR3 loop spans 13 amino acids. The CDR3 here is CASSLGPYNSQHL. The CDR3 nucleotides read TGTGCCAGCAGCTTGGGCCCCTATAATTCGCAGCATCTC.

Worth noting for this clonotype: Its ends do not fully match the called genes, so a read error is possible. This chain joins TRBV7-9 and TRBJ1-2, with D perhaps TRBD1 (6 bases). Germline CDR1 and CDR2: SEHNR and FQNEAQ (reference sequence). This CDR3 has 14 residues. Here the CDR3 reads CASSATTGSQGFGF. The CDR3 coding sequence is TGTGCCAGCAGCGCTACGACAGGTAGTCAGGGCTTCGGGTTC.

The chain uses TRBV29-1 and TRBJ2-5, with 11 positions matching TRBD2. V dropped 4 bases and J dropped 9; count of bases not matched to a gene: 7. The CDR3 extends over 13 amino acids. The V gene's germline CDR1 is SQVTM and CDR2 ANQGSEA. The CDR3 protein is CSVVGSGGGAQYF. The CDR3 DNA sequence: TGCAGCGTTGTCGGTAGCGGGGGGGGTGCCCAGTACTTC.

This chain links TRBV5-6 with TRBJ2-6; no reliable D call. V was cut by 0 bases and J by 4 bases, with 11 bases left in between. This CDR3 region has 16 residues. CDR1 and CDR2 from the germline V gene are SGHDT and YYEEEE. As DNA, the CDR3 is TGTGCCAGCAGCTTGGAGAGTAGCTACGGGGCCAACGTCCTGACTTTC. Translated, it gives CASSLESSYGANVLTF.

The chain has TRBV10-3 and TRBJ1-3; D uncertain. The CDR3 consists of 14 residues. Germline assignment: CDR1 ENHRY and CDR2 SYGVKD. V dropped 7 bases and J dropped 1 base, with 11 bases sitting between them. The CDR3, as DNA: TGTGCCATCATGGATTTGAATTCTGGAAACACCATATATTTT. Residues: CAIMDLNSGNTIYF.

This chain uses TRBV9 with TRBJ1-2; no firm D call. V shed 0 bases and J shed 6 bases, with 9 bases lying between them. CDR3 length equals 13 residues. Germline loops: CDR1 SGDLS, CDR2 YYNGEE. The CDR3 here is CASSVGGQDGYTF. In DNA form, the CDR3 reads TGTGCCAGCAGCGTAGGTGGTCAGGATGGCTACACCTTC.

The rearrangement joins TRBV5-5 to TRBJ2-7, with TRBD1 matching over 7 bases. The CDR3 loop spans 18 amino acids. Losses at the gene ends were 3 bases for V and 1 base for J; bases not matched to a gene: 16. The germline CDR1 and CDR2 sequences are SGHKS and YYEKEE (reference sequence). The CDR3: CASSSSDNGTALSYEQYV. The DNA for the CDR3 is TGTGCCAGCAGCTCCTCAGATAACGGGACAGCCCTTTCCTACGAGCAGTACGTC.

The chain employs TRBV7-8 and TRBJ1-1; D not certain. CDR1 and CDR2 from the germline V gene are SGHVS and FQNEAQ. Trimming pared 0 bases from V and 1 base from J, leaving 6 bases between. CDR3 length equals 14 residues. In DNA form, the CDR3 reads TGTGCCAGCAGCTTAGCGCGGTGGAACACTGAAGCTTTCTTT. Its protein product is CASSLARWNTEAFF. The full variable domain, completed using reference TRBV7-8 and TRBJ1-1, is GAGVSQSPRYKVAKRGQDVALRCDPISGHVSLFWYQQALGQGPEFLTYFQNEAQLDKSGLPSDRFFAERPEGSVSTLKIQRTQQEDSAVYLCASSLARWNTEAFFGQGTRLTVV.

This chain uses TRBV20-1 with TRBJ2-7; 8 nucleotides match TRBD2. V trimming: 3 bases; J trimming: 2 bases; junction bases outside the gene matches: 9. Per the germline V gene, CDR1 is DFQATT and CDR2 is SNEGSKA (reference sequence). The CDR3 contains 15 residues. CDR3 in DNA: TGCAGTGCTAGTGCAGCGGGAGACCCTACCTACGAGCAGTACGTC. Its protein product is CSASAAGDPTYEQYV.

The chain combines TRBV2 with TRBJ2-3; TRBD2 matches 8 bases. Per the germline V gene, CDR1 is SNHLY and CDR2 is FYNNEI. This CDR3 contains 13 residues. CDR3 coding DNA: TGTGGCTTCGGGAGCGGGGGCAGAGATACGCAGTATTTT. Translation gives CGFGSGGRDTQYF.

As to this clonotype: The limits of the CDR3 on the DNA are not certain, so only TCRdb's listed CDR3 is given. This chain links TRBV9 with TRBJ2-1; TRBD1, the table's D call, lacks a check against the DNA. Germline CDR1 reads SGDLS; CDR2 reads YYNGEE. The CDR3 spans 16 amino acids, including both terminal residues. CDR3 sequence reads: CASSVSRGTQYFEQFF.

This clonotype was recorded many times. The V gene is TRBV7-8, the J gene TRBJ2-1, with a tentative D call TRBD2 (5 bases). The CDR3 consists of 15 residues. Germline V lookup: CDR1 SGHVS, CDR2 FQNEAQ. V shed 0 bases and J shed 16 bases, with 22 bases lying between them. CDR3 amino acids: CASSLASGPDTQYFF. The CDR3 nucleotides are TGTGCCAGCAGCTTAGCGAGCGGACCCGATACGCAGTATTTCTTC. Supplemented by reference TRBV7-8 and TRBJ2-1, the full variable domain reads GAGVSQSPRYKVAKRGQDVALRCDPISGHVSLFWYQQALGQGPEFLTYFQNEAQLDKSGLPSDRFFAERPEGSVSTLKIQRTQQEDSAVYLCASSLASGPDTQYFFGPGTRLTVL.

The chain uses TRBV20-1 and TRBJ1-1; D not resolved. Germline CDR1 and CDR2: DFQATT and SNEGSKA (reference sequence). The V end lost 4 bases, the J end lost 1 base, and 13 bases lay between the germline ends. The CDR3 is made up of 14 amino acids. The CDR3 loop is CSATLGESNTEAFF. The CDR3 coding sequence is TGCAGTGCTACCCTCGGGGAATCGAACACTGAAGCTTTCTTT.

This chain connects TRBV7-2 to TRBJ2-3; 10 positions agree with TRBD1. Trimming cost V 7 bases and J 5 bases; bases outside gene matches: 9. The CDR3 length is 15 residues. From germline, CDR1 is SGHTA and CDR2 FQGNSA. CDR3 nucleotide sequence: TGTGCCAGCACGGCCCGACAGGGGGCAGGAGATACGCAGTATTTT. Translation gives CASTARQGAGDTQYF.

The rearrangement uses TRBV29-1 and TRBJ2-7; tentative D call: TRBD2 (6 bases). The CDR3 length is 16 residues. CDR1 and CDR2 (germline): SQVTM, ANQGSEA. Trimming stripped 1 base from V and 7 bases from J, with 23 bases between. CDR3 nucleotide sequence: TGCAGCGTTGAAGGCGGGGCGTTCCATAAGCAAAAAGAGCAGTACTTC. Translating gives CSVEGGAFHKQKEQYF.